A selection of T cell receptor beta chains follows, all from one sample in a study of OX40 agonist ivuxolimab in advanced cancers. Measured with immunoSEQ multiplex PCR; TCRdb has only the in-frame clones, and not every one. The sample lists around 39,000 clones; about 78% were seen once. The material sequenced was CD4+ or CD8+ T cells sorted from blood, taken in a trial of the OX40 agonist ivuxolimab. The receptors were sampled from an adult with an advanced solid tumor such as melanoma, head and neck, liver or kidney cancer. CDR3s include the opening cysteine and the closing phenylalanine or tryptophan. D genes are given only for firm matches. Clone size is given for some rows only: seen once, a few or many times, or a class if the clone is expanded.

clone_size: few
d_call: -
v_call: TRBV6-1
j_call: TRBJ1-4
cdr3_nt: TGTGCCAGCAAACCATTTGATGAAAAACTGTTTTTT
cdr3_aa: CASKPFDEKLFF

clone_size: -
d_call: -
v_call: TRBV18
j_call: TRBJ2-5
cdr3_nt: TGTGCCAGCTCACCCCGCGGAGGACAAGAGACCCAGTACTTC
cdr3_aa: CASSPRGGQETQYF

clone_size: -
d_call: -
v_call: TRBV5-6
j_call: TRBJ1-1
cdr3_nt: TGTGCCAGCAGCGCCCAGGGGAAAATAAAGGAGGCTTTCTTT
cdr3_aa: CASSAQGKIKEAFF

clone_size: few
d_call: -
v_call: TRBV11-1
j_call: TRBJ2-7
cdr3_nt: TGTGCCAGCAGCTTCGATTTTAGCGAGCAGTACTTC
cdr3_aa: CASSFDFSEQYF

clone_size: -
d_call: -
v_call: TRBV7-8
j_call: TRBJ2-3
cdr3_nt: TGTGCCACCGAACCGGGCCGCACAGATACGCAGTATTTT
cdr3_aa: CATEPGRTDTQYF

clone_size: once
d_call: TRBD1
v_call: TRBV15
j_call: TRBJ2-7
cdr3_nt: TGTGCCACCAGCAGATCAGGACAGGGGCACTCAAAAGAGCAGTACTTC
cdr3_aa: CATSRSGQGHSKEQYF

clone_size: -
d_call: -
v_call: TRBV2
j_call: TRBJ2-5
cdr3_nt: TGTGCCAGCAGGGGACGCACGGAGATGGAGACCCAGTACTTC
cdr3_aa: CASRGRTEMETQYF

clone_size: -
d_call: -
v_call: TRBV7-2
j_call: TRBJ1-5
cdr3_nt: TGTGCCAGCAGGTCGACACGGTCGCAGGCGAATCAGCCCCAGCATTTT
cdr3_aa: CASRSTRSQANQPQHF

clone_size: -
d_call: TRBD1
v_call: TRBV30
j_call: TRBJ1-1
cdr3_nt: TGTGCCTGGAGAGGGGAATCGACAGGGGAGAACACTGAAGCTTTCTTT
cdr3_aa: CAWRGESTGENTEAFF

clone_size: -
d_call: -
v_call: TRBV5-1
j_call: TRBJ1-3
cdr3_nt: TGCGCCAGCAGTCCTACAGCGAACTCTGGAAACACCATATATTTT
cdr3_aa: CASSPTANSGNTIYF

clone_size: -
d_call: -
v_call: TRBV5-1
j_call: TRBJ2-3
cdr3_nt: TGCGCCAGCAGCTTCGGGGGGCGCTGGGATACGCAGTATTTT
cdr3_aa: CASSFGGRWDTQYF

clone_size: -
d_call: -
v_call: TRBV7-3
j_call: TRBJ2-7
cdr3_nt: TGCGCCAGCAGCCCTCACAGGGAAATGATCCTCGAGCAGTACTTC
cdr3_aa: CASSPHREMILEQYF

clone_size: few
d_call: -
v_call: TRBV6-5
j_call: TRBJ2-3
cdr3_nt: TGTGCCAGCAGCCTCTCCTTCGCAGATACGCAGTATTTT
cdr3_aa: CASSLSFADTQYF

clone_size: -
d_call: -
v_call: TRBV18
j_call: TRBJ1-1
cdr3_nt: TGTGCCAGCTCACCACGGAGGGGAGGGACTGAAGCTTTCTTT
cdr3_aa: CASSPRRGGTEAFF

clone_size: -
d_call: TRBD2
v_call: TRBV5-1
j_call: TRBJ2-3
cdr3_nt: TGCGCCAGCAGCTTACACGAGCGGGGGGAAACGCAGTATTTT
cdr3_aa: CASSLHERGETQYF

clone_size: -
d_call: -
v_call: TRBV5-1
j_call: TRBJ2-7
cdr3_nt: TGCGCCAGCAGCTTGGGTCCGACGGAGACCTACGAGCAGTACTTC
cdr3_aa: CASSLGPTETYEQYF

clone_size: once
d_call: -
v_call: TRBV5-6
j_call: TRBJ1-5
cdr3_nt: TGTGCCAGCAGCGCGGGTCAGAGGAATCAGCCCCAGCATTTT
cdr3_aa: CASSAGQRNQPQHF

clone_size: -
d_call: TRBD1
v_call: TRBV30
j_call: TRBJ1-1
cdr3_nt: TGTGCCTGGAGTGGACAGGGCCGCACTGAAGCTTTCTTT
cdr3_aa: CAWSGQGRTEAFF

clone_size: few
d_call: TRBD2
v_call: TRBV6-1
j_call: TRBJ2-1
cdr3_nt: TGTGCCAGCATCATGACTAGCGTGAGCTACAATGAGCAGTTCTTC
cdr3_aa: CASIMTSVSYNEQFF

clone_size: once
d_call: -
v_call: TRBV28
j_call: TRBJ1-2
cdr3_nt: TGTGCCAGCAAGGACCGGGAGAGGGCTAACTATGGCTACACCTTC
cdr3_aa: CASKDRERANYGYTF

clone_size: few
d_call: -
v_call: TRBV2
j_call: TRBJ2-1
cdr3_nt: TGTGCCAGCGGACAGTACAATGAGCAGTTCTTC
cdr3_aa: CASGQYNEQFF

clone_size: -
d_call: TRBD1
v_call: TRBV2
j_call: TRBJ1-4
cdr3_nt: TGTGCCAGCAGAAGACAGGGCCGTAATGAAAAACTGTTTTTT
cdr3_aa: CASRRQGRNEKLFF

clone_size: -
d_call: -
v_call: TRBV5-6
j_call: TRBJ2-1
cdr3_nt: TGTGCCAGCAGCACCCACAACTACAATGAGCAGTTCTTC
cdr3_aa: CASSTHNYNEQFF

clone_size: -
d_call: -
v_call: TRBV10-3
j_call: TRBJ2-7
cdr3_nt: TGTGCCATCAGTGAGTCGAGGGGAGCCTCACAGCAGTACTTC
cdr3_aa: CAISESRGASQQYF

clone_size: few
d_call: -
v_call: TRBV5-1
j_call: TRBJ2-3
cdr3_nt: TGCGCCAGCAGCAACCCCTCGACAGATACGCAGTATTTT
cdr3_aa: CASSNPSTDTQYF

clone_size: -
d_call: -
v_call: TRBV5-1
j_call: TRBJ1-3
cdr3_nt: TGCGCCAGCAGCCTCAACGGTGGGGGGGCTGGAAACACCATATATTTT
cdr3_aa: CASSLNGGGAGNTIYF

clone_size: -
d_call: -
v_call: TRBV4-1
j_call: TRBJ1-1
cdr3_nt: TGCGCCAGCAGCCGCGACACTGAAGCTTTCTTT
cdr3_aa: CASSRDTEAFF

clone_size: once
d_call: TRBD1
v_call: TRBV6-5
j_call: TRBJ2-2
cdr3_nt: TGTGCCAGCAGACCAGGGGGAAGGACCGGGGAGCTGTTTTTT
cdr3_aa: CASRPGGRTGELFF

clone_size: few
d_call: -
v_call: TRBV7-9
j_call: TRBJ1-2
cdr3_nt: TGTGCCAGCAGCTTACAGGGGTCGGACGGCTACACCTTC
cdr3_aa: CASSLQGSDGYTF

clone_size: -
d_call: TRBD2
v_call: TRBV18
j_call: TRBJ2-1
cdr3_nt: TGTGCCAGCTCTCGAACTAGCGGGGGGGCCTACAATGAGCAGTTCTTC
cdr3_aa: CASSRTSGGAYNEQFF

clone_size: -
d_call: TRBD1
v_call: TRBV6-6
j_call: TRBJ1-6
cdr3_nt: TGTGCCACCAAGACAGGGGAAAGCTCCTATAATTCACCCCTCCACTTT
cdr3_aa: CATKTGESSYNSPLHF

clone_size: -
d_call: TRBD2
v_call: TRBV7-2
j_call: TRBJ2-7
cdr3_nt: TGTGCCAGCAGCTTGGGACTAGCGTTTTACGAGCAGTACTTC
cdr3_aa: CASSLGLAFYEQYF

clone_size: -
d_call: TRBD2
v_call: TRBV15
j_call: TRBJ2-5
cdr3_nt: TGTGCCACCGGGGAAAGCGGGAGGGCCGGGGCGGAGACCCAGTACTTC
cdr3_aa: CATGESGRAGAETQYF

clone_size: -
d_call: TRBD1
v_call: TRBV18
j_call: TRBJ1-5
cdr3_nt: TGTGCCAGCTCACCCTCCGGGACAGTCGGTCAGCCCCAGCATTTT
cdr3_aa: CASSPSGTVGQPQHF

clone_size: -
d_call: TRBD2
v_call: TRBV30
j_call: TRBJ2-4
cdr3_nt: TGTGCCTGGAGGGTGGCTAGCGGGGGACTAGCCAAAAACATTCAGTACTTC
cdr3_aa: CAWRVASGGLAKNIQYF

clone_size: -
d_call: TRBD1
v_call: TRBV7-9
j_call: TRBJ1-4
cdr3_nt: TGTGCCGCACCGGGACAGGGAAATGAAAAACTGTTTTTT
cdr3_aa: CAAPGQGNEKLFF

clone_size: -
d_call: -
v_call: TRBV11-2
j_call: TRBJ2-2
cdr3_nt: TGTGCCAGCAGATGGGCGGGGCTGAACACCGGGGAGCTGTTTTTT
cdr3_aa: CASRWAGLNTGELFF

clone_size: -
d_call: TRBD2
v_call: TRBV19
j_call: TRBJ2-7
cdr3_nt: TGTGCCAGTAGTATCAAGGGACTAGCGGGAGAAGAATTCTACGAGCAGTACTTC
cdr3_aa: CASSIKGLAGEEFYEQYF

clone_size: few
d_call: -
v_call: TRBV9
j_call: TRBJ1-1
cdr3_nt: TGTGCCAGGGATAAGTGGAACACTGAAGCTTTCTTT
cdr3_aa: CARDKWNTEAFF

clone_size: -
d_call: -
v_call: TRBV11-2
j_call: TRBJ2-7
cdr3_nt: TGTGCCAGCAGCTTAGCTCGCGAGCAGTACTTC
cdr3_aa: CASSLAREQYF

clone_size: -
d_call: -
v_call: TRBV2
j_call: TRBJ2-6
cdr3_nt: TGTGCCAGCCGGAGTCCTAGCTCTGGGGCCAACGTCCTGACTTTC
cdr3_aa: CASRSPSSGANVLTF

clone_size: -
d_call: TRBD2
v_call: TRBV27
j_call: TRBJ2-3
cdr3_nt: TGTGCCAGCAGTTTAGACGGGAGGTTCGGGGATACGCAGTATTTT
cdr3_aa: CASSLDGRFGDTQYF

clone_size: -
d_call: -
v_call: TRBV5-1
j_call: TRBJ1-2
cdr3_nt: TGCGCCAGCAGCGGGCGGGAATGGGGCTATGGCTACACCTTC
cdr3_aa: CASSGREWGYGYTF

clone_size: -
d_call: -
v_call: TRBV28
j_call: TRBJ2-4
cdr3_nt: TGTGCCAGCAGTCCATTCTGGAGGGGCGGAGTAGCCAAAAACATTCAGTACTTC
cdr3_aa: CASSPFWRGGVAKNIQYF

clone_size: -
d_call: -
v_call: TRBV5-4
j_call: TRBJ1-1
cdr3_nt: TGTGCCAGCAGCTCGTGGGGTGAACAGGCTTTCTTT
cdr3_aa: CASSSWGEQAFF

clone_size: -
d_call: -
v_call: TRBV30
j_call: TRBJ2-7
cdr3_nt: TGTGCCTGGAGTGAAGGCCTTTCAGGGGGGGACGAGCAGTACTTC
cdr3_aa: CAWSEGLSGGDEQYF

clone_size: -
d_call: TRBD2
v_call: TRBV14
j_call: TRBJ2-1
cdr3_nt: TGTGCCAGCAGCCGGACTAGCGGGGGGACCCCGAGCTCCTACAATGAGCAGTTCTTC
cdr3_aa: CASSRTSGGTPSSYNEQFF